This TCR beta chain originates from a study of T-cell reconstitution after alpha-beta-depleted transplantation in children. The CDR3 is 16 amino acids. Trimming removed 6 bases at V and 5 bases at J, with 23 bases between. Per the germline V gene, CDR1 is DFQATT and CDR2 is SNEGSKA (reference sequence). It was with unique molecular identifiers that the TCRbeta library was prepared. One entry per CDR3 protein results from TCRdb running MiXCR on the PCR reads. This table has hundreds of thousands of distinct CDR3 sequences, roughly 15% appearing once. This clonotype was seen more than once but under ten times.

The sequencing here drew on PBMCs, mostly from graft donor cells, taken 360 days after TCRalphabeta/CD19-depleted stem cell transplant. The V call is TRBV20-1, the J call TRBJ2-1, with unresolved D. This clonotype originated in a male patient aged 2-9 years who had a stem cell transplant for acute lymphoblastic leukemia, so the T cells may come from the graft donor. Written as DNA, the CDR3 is TGCAGTGCCACCACCCCTTCACTATTAATCCACAATGAGCAGTTCTTC. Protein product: CSATTPSLLIHNEQFF.